This TCR beta chain appears in the sequencing data of a study of blood T cells in healthy people across ages. This clonotype was observed a handful of times. This CDR3 contains 14 residues. V was clipped by 6 bases and J by 1 base, with 12 bases between them. Germline CDR1 and CDR2: SNHLY and FYNNEI. Alongside a J-beta primer mix, a sample-barcoded 5' primer served in a second PCR lasting roughly 7 to 11 cycles. In TCRdb, the 5' RACE reads were re-called with MiXCR into one record per CDR3 protein. The table shows roughly 1,800,000 distinct CDR3 sequences, with 49% occurring only once. The chain has TRBV2 and TRBJ2-5; maybe TRBD2 (5 bases). The specimen was blood. The receptor was derived from a woman in her thirties or forties in good health. The CDR3 reads CASSFGVSQETQYF. The DNA for the CDR3 is TGTGCCAGCAGCTTCGGGGTGTCCCAAGAGACCCAGTACTTC.